This record concerns one TCR beta chain sequence. Its antigen is undetermined. Sequencing used cDNA as its template, made by extracting RNA and reverse transcribing it. The protocol was immunoSEQ multiplex PCR, while the TCRdb copy is restricted to in-frame clones and leaves out a portion. This table holds some 130,000 clones, about 60% found once. This entry is derived from a study of CD8+ T cells in alopecia areata. Study-wide context: The duration of tofacitinib was 6 to 18 months, with 6 months off drug afterward. General study results and limits: Scalp samples also yield sequences from resident alphabeta T cells of normal skin.

Germline CDR1 SGHDT, CDR2 YYEEEE. The ends were cut back, 0 bases at V and 10 bases at J, with 17 bases in the middle. The CDR3 runs 15 residues. The sample in question was CD4+ T cells sorted from blood, obtained at week 0. V gene TRBV5-6 combines with J gene TRBJ2-1; a possible D gene is TRBD2 (5 bases). This receptor was taken from a human donor with alopecia areata. The CDR3 DNA reads TGTGCCAGCAGCTTGGCCGGGGTCCTCCAGGAGGAGCAGTTCTTC. Translation: CASSLAGVLQEEQFF.